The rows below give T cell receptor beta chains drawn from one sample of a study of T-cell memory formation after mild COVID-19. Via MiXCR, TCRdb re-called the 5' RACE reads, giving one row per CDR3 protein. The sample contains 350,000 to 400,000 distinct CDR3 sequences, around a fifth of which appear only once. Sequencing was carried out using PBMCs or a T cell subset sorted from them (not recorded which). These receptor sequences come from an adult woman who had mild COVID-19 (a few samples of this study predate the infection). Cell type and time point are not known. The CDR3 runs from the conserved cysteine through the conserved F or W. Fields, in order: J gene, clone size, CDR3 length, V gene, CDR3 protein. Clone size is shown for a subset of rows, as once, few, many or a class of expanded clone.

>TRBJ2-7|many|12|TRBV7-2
CASSPFSYEQYF
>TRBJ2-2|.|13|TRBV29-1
CSVIAGNTGELFF
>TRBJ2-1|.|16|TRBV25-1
CASSVQGTAKYNEQFF
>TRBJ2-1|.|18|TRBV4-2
CASSPSLRTSGRGNEQFF
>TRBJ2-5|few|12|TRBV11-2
CASSFQRGTQYF
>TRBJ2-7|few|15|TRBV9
CASSASGTTTYEQYF
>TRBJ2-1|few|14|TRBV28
CASRFGLAWDEQFF
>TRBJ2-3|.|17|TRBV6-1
CASSVNARGLSTDTQYF
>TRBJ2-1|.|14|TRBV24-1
CATVDTGQSNEQFF
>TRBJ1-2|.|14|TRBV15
CATSTQKTAYGYTF
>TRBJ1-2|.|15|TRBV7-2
CASSLPNPWDYGYTF
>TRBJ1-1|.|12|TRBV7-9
CAIMKGNTEAFF
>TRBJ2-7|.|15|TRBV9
CASSAPGQGYNEQYF
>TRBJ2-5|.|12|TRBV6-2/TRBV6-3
CASKYSGETQYF
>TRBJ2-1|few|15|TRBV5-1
CASSGSGTAYNEQFF
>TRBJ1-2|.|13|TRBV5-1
CASRLRETYGYTF
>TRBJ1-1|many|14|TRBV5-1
CASSLGAANTEAFF
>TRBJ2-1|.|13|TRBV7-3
CASSLTGLNEQFF
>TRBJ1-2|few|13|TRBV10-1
CASSETPPDFPTF
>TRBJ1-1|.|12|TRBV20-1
CSASRDDTEAFF
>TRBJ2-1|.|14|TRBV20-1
CSARASRIYNEQFF
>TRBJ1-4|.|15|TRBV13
CASSLDRSPNEKLFF
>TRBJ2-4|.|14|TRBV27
CASSDVLAKNIQYF
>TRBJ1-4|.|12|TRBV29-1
CSVGGSNEKLFF
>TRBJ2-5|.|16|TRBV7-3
CASSKGLAGGEETQYF
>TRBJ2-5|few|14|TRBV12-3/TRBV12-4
CASSLASGLETQYF
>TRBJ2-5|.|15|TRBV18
CASSPRSGVKETQYF
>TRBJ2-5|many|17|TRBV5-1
CASSLASLAGSQETQYF
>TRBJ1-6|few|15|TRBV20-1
CSARGSGSYNSPLHF
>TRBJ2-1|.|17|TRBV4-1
CASSHPTGSISYNEQFF
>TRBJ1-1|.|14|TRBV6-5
CASSRIGGDTEAFF
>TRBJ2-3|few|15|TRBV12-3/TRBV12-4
CASSSTPSSPDTQYF